A single sample gave rise to the 15 T cell receptor beta chains below, sequenced in a study of PD-1 blockade in classical Hodgkin lymphoma. The repertoire was sequenced with immunoSEQ multiplex PCR; TCRdb's copy has only in-frame clones and lacks some. Of around 23,000 clones detected, approximately 90% appear once; the ten largest clones hold 23%. Time point indicated: cycle 4 day 1 (C4D1), after less than 7 weeks of nivolumab. The patients all showed relapse after autologous stem cell transplantation, while their brentuximab vedotin exposure varied. Material: peripheral blood mononuclear cells (PBMCs), obtained before the fourth cycle of nivolumab. These receptors all come from a human donor with classical Hodgkin lymphoma.

This chain links TRBV11-2 with TRBJ2-7; 7 bases match TRBD2. This CDR3 comprises 15 residues. Trimming at V came to 4 bases and at J to 5 bases, leaving 11 bases not matched to a gene. Germline values: CDR1 SGHAT, CDR2 FQNNGV. The CDR3 reads CASSSTRGGSNEQYF. DNA for the CDR3: TGTGCCAGCAGCTCTACCCGGGGAGGGTCGAACGAGCAGTACTTC.

The gene calls are TRBV30 and TRBJ1-5, with a weak D call TRBD1 (6 bases). Trimming pared 5 bases from V and 3 bases from J, leaving 23 bases between. The CDR3 sequence is 17 residues long. CDR1 GTSNPN and CDR2 SVGIG come from the germline V gene (reference sequence). CDR3 in amino acids: CAWSYLGGDKPNQPQHF. The CDR3 DNA is TGTGCCTGGTCCTATCTAGGGGGAGACAAACCCAATCAGCCCCAGCATTTT. The variable domain in full, completed from reference TRBV30 and TRBJ1-5, reads SQTIHQWPATLVQPVGSPLSLECTVEGTSNPNLYWYRQAAGRGLQLLFYSVGIGQISSEVPQNLSASRPQDRQFILSSKKLLLSDSGFYLCAWSYLGGDKPNQPQHFGDGTRLSIL.

The rearrangement uses TRBV25-1 and TRBJ2-2; 8 bases align to TRBD1. There are 14 residues in the CDR3. The V and J ends lost 8 bases and 1 base, in that order; junction bases with no gene match: 3. Germline CDR1 and CDR2: MGHDK and SYGVNS. This chain's CDR3 is CASSTGENTGELFF. CDR3 nucleotides: TGTGCCAGCTCGACAGGGGAGAACACCGGGGAGCTGTTTTTT.

The table lists this clone with a count of one. This sequence joins TRBV5-4 and TRBJ1-4, with 11 bases that match TRBD1. Trimming removed 4 bases from V and 8 bases from J; junction bases left unmatched: 7. The V gene's germline CDR1 is SGHNT and CDR2 YYREEE (reference sequence). The CDR3 runs to 15 residues. The DNA for the CDR3 is TGTGCCAGCAGCCTACGGACAGGGGGCCAGGAAAAACTGTTTTTT. Amino acid sequence: CASSLRTGGQEKLFF.

The V call is TRBV28, the J call TRBJ2-7; a possible D gene is TRBD1 (5 bases). Germline assignment: CDR1 MDHEN and CDR2 SYDVKM. The CDR3 extends over 13 amino acids. The ends were cut back, 2 bases at V and 1 base at J, with 6 bases in the middle. The CDR3 DNA reads as TGTGCCAGCAGTTTAGCAGGGTCCTACGAGCAGTACTTC. It encodes CASSLAGSYEQYF.

The rearrangement uses TRBV9 and TRBJ2-3; the D is unclear. The CDR3 runs 12 residues. CDR1 SGDLS and CDR2 YYNGEE come from the germline V gene. Trimming removed 4 bases at V and 1 base at J, with 4 bases between. CDR3 amino acids: CASSPRTDTQYF. The DNA of the CDR3 is TGTGCCAGCAGCCCACGCACAGATACGCAGTATTTT.

The V call is TRBV30, the J call TRBJ2-3; D could derive from TRBD1 or TRBD2 (6 bases each). Germline CDR1 and CDR2: GTSNPN and SVGIG (reference sequence). The CDR3 has 17 amino acids. V was shortened by 7 bases and J by 0 bases, with 23 bases between the two germline ends. As DNA, the CDR3 is TGTGCCTCCAACGGAGGGGGGAAAAGAACTAGCACAGATACGCAGTATTTT. Translating it yields CASNGGGKRTSTDTQYF.

The V gene is TRBV2, the J gene TRBJ2-5; D call uncertain. The end of the DNA fits TRBJ2-7 better, so the J call may be wrong. The V gene's germline CDR1 is SNHLY and CDR2 FYNNEI. This CDR3 has 13 residues. The CDR3 DNA reads TGTGCCAGCAGTAGTCAGGCAACCTACGAGCAGTACTTC. Residues: CASSSQATYEQYF.

The chain carries TRBV2 and TRBJ2-7, with D unclear. Germline CDR1 SNHLY, CDR2 FYNNEI. CDR3 length equals 11 residues. Trimming removed 6 bases at V and 2 bases at J, with 5 bases between. CDR3 region: CASRGAYEQYF. Here the CDR3 DNA reads TGTGCCAGCAGGGGTGCCTACGAGCAGTACTTC. The full variable domain, in which reference TRBV2 and TRBJ2-7 provide the parts outside the CDR3, is EPEVTQTPSHQVTQMGQEVILRCVPISNHLYFYWYRQILGQKVEFLVSFYNNEISEKSEIFDDQFSVERPDGSNFTLKIRSTKLEDSAMYFCASRGAYEQYFGPGTRLTVT.

The J gene is TRBJ2-2, the V gene TRBV7-2, with 13 positions matching TRBD2. The CDR3 extends over 15 amino acids. With V trimmed by 5 bases and J by 5 bases, 2 bases remained unmatched. The germline gives CDR1 SGHTA, CDR2 FQGNSA. CDR3 DNA sequence: TGTGCCAGCAGCCCGGGACTAGCGGGAACCGGGGAGCTGTTTTTT. It yields the protein CASSPGLAGTGELFF.

The chain recombines TRBV7-2 with TRBJ2-5; D might be TRBD2 (5 bases). This CDR3 is built from 15 residues. CDR1 is SGHTA, CDR2 FQGNSA, per germline. V shed 2 bases and J shed 5 bases, with 15 bases lying between them. CDR3 coding DNA: TGTGCCAGCAGCTTACAGAAGGGAGCAGAGGAGACCCAGTACTTC. Protein sequence: CASSLQKGAEETQYF.

V usage is TRBV19 and J usage is TRBJ2-5, with 12 bases aligning to TRBD1. The CDR3 is 15 residues long. Germline CDR1 LNHDA, CDR2 SQIVND (reference sequence). J lost 1 base, V lost 6 bases, and 3 bases had no gene match. The CDR3 DNA reads TGTGCCAGTAGGGGACAGGGGGCCTTCCAAGAGACCCAGTACTTC. Protein product: CASRGQGAFQETQYF.

The chain joins TRBV25-1 to TRBJ1-2; no clear D. V was pared by 2 bases and J by 2 bases, with 3 bases between. The germline gives CDR1 MGHDK, CDR2 SYGVNS. The CDR3 totals 12 residues. The DNA of the CDR3 is TGTGCCAGCAGTGAAGCAAACTATGGCTACACCTTC. Its translation is CASSEANYGYTF.

The chain joins TRBV7-9 to TRBJ1-4; D unclear. Germline CDR1 and CDR2: SEHNR and FQNEAQ (reference sequence). V was clipped by 0 bases and J by 11 bases, with 16 bases between them. CDR3 size: 15 residues. Here the CDR3 DNA reads TGTGCCAGCAGCTTAGCGACGATAAGAATCCCCAAACTGTTTTTT. Its translation is CASSLATIRIPKLFF.

The V and J genes are TRBV7-9 and TRBJ1-6, with TRBD1 matching over 7 bases. Germline trimming cut 2 bases from V and 9 bases from J; bases unmatched to any gene: 10. Per germline, CDR1 SEHNR and CDR2 FQNEAQ (reference sequence). The CDR3 loop spans 16 amino acids. This CDR3 reads CASSLRAAQGGSPLHF. The CDR3, as DNA: TGTGCCAGCAGCTTAAGGGCCGCCCAGGGGGGTTCACCCCTCCACTTT.